This T cell receptor (beta chain) was identified during a study of long-term antiretroviral therapy in people with HIV. There are 16 residues in the CDR3. Germline V CDR1 and CDR2: MNHEY, SMNVEV (reference sequence). V lost 6 bases and J 5 bases, leaving 20 bases between the germline ends. The study's findings and limits: The study found narrower CDR3 length ranges in HIV repertoires than in controls. Pre-ART clonal expansion yielded clones that dominated the repertoire at all time points.

Ahead of DNA extraction, samples held about 0.95-11 million cryopreserved PBMC each. At the survey level, the v3.0 immunoSEQ assay was run. Per sample, sequencing targeted roughly 35,000-50,000 T-cell genomes. Profiled with immunoSEQ multiplex PCR; TCRdb holds only in-frame clones, not every one. The repertoire holds around 15,000 clones, with approximately 81% as singletons. With regard to this clone: Its antigen is currently unknown.

The TCR sequence derives from a woman in her 40s with HIV. The rearrangement joins TRBV27 to TRBJ2-1; D is possibly TRBD2 (5 bases). This specimen was unsorted PBMCs, taken 0.5 years after starting antiretroviral therapy. The CDR3 is CASRGSGTIGHNEQFF. The CDR3 DNA sequence: TGTGCCAGCAGGGGGAGTGGAACCATAGGCCACAATGAGCAGTTCTTC.